This T cell receptor beta chain was captured by sequencing in a study of blood T cell repertoires in COVID-19. Study-level background: Sites in the United States, Italy and Spain provided acute and convalescent COVID-19 samples.

Enrollment of patients from Seattle took place during active infection, with longitudinal follow-up. In the original analysis: Reference gene primers were amplified, and this amplification served to estimate nucleated cell counts. Assay: immunoSEQ multiplex PCR; the TCRdb copy retains only in-frame clones and omits some. V and J calls and clone size are as listed in that table; D and trimming were resolved from the DNA. The sample yields about 270,000 clones, about 82% seen once. CDR3 length equals 16 residues. Germline lookup yields CDR1 MNHEY and CDR2 SVGAGI. Between the trimmed V and J ends, which lost 0 bases and 4 bases, there was a span of 15 bases.

What was sequenced was peripheral blood. This clonotype was obtained from an elderly woman with COVID-19, enrolled during active disease. The rearrangement joins TRBV6-5 to TRBJ1-2; maybe TRBD1 (6 bases). The CDR3, as DNA: TGTGCCAGCAGTTACTCTCTACAGGGACGCGGCTATGGCTACACCTTC. It translates to CASSYSLQGRGYGYTF.